Below, 10 T cell receptor beta chains from the same sample are listed, as sequenced in a study of STAT3 mutations in large granular lymphocyte leukemia. Study-level points and caveats: In T-cell large granular lymphocyte leukemia, about half of patients showed multiple immunodominant subclonotypes.

Their cognate antigens are unknown. Using immunoSEQ multiplex PCR, the repertoire was profiled, and TCRdb retains in-frame clones only, with some absent. The sample yields under 15,000 clones, about nine tenths seen once. Material: peripheral blood mononuclear cells. These TCRs come from a man in his forties with T-cell large granular lymphocyte leukemia. Some clones in this sample may be carry-over from other donors' samples.

The J gene is TRBJ1-1, the V gene TRBV6-5, with a possible D match to TRBD1 (6 bases). Germline CDR1 is MNHEY and CDR2 is SVGAGI. The CDR3 covers 12 residues. Trimming pared 10 bases from V and 5 bases from J, leaving 14 bases between. For the CDR3, the DNA is TGTGCCACTCGAACAGGGTTAACTGAAGCTTTCTTT. This encodes CATRTGLTEAFF.

Only one count was recorded for this clone. This chain joins TRBV27 and TRBJ1-2; 9 nucleotides align to TRBD1. This CDR3 has 13 amino acids. V dropped 6 bases and J dropped 4; count of bases not matched to a gene: 3. CDR1 and CDR2 from the germline V gene are MNHEY and SMNVEV (reference sequence). The DNA for the CDR3 is TGTGCCAGCAGAGGGACAGGGTCCTATGGCTACACCTTC. Translated, it gives CASRGTGSYGYTF.

V gene TRBV2 combines with J gene TRBJ2-7; 8 bases are shared with TRBD2. This CDR3 is 12 amino acids long. Trimming removed 8 bases from V and 4 bases from J; junction bases left unmatched: 4. The germline V gene has CDR1 SNHLY and CDR2 FYNNEI. The CDR3 DNA sequence: TGTGCCAGCTTCGGGGGGGGGTACGAGCAGTACTTC. Its protein is CASFGGGYEQYF.

The rearrangement uses TRBV28 and TRBJ2-5; D might be TRBD2 (5 bases). Deletions cut 3 bases from V and 5 bases from J, with 13 bases between. Germline CDR1 is MDHEN and CDR2 is SYDVKM. The CDR3 covers 14 residues. The CDR3, as DNA: TGTGCCAGCAGTTTGGCCCCGGGCGGGGAGACCCAGTACTTC. Its protein is CASSLAPGGETQYF.

This clone was counted between two and nine times. The chain couples TRBV7-2 to TRBJ2-3, with unresolved D. CDR1 SGHTA and CDR2 FQGNSA come from the germline V gene. The CDR3 runs 13 residues. V was cut by 8 bases and J by 5 bases, with 14 bases left in between. DNA of the CDR3: TGTGCCAGCCGCCTCCACCCGTTAGATACGCAGTATTTT. Its translation is CASRLHPLDTQYF.

The CDR3 DNA reads as TGTGCCACCGGGACACGACACTCCTACGAGCAGTACTTC. Translating it yields CATGTRHSYEQYF. V and J are TRBV6-1 and TRBJ2-7, with a tentative D call TRBD1 (6 bases). The germline V and J ends were trimmed by 10 bases and 0 bases, with 13 bases remaining between them. The CDR3 consists of 13 residues. Germline CDR1 and CDR2: MNHNS and SASEGT.

V and J are TRBV7-9 and TRBJ1-5, with D tentatively TRBD1 (6 bases). The V end lost 5 bases, the J end lost 0 bases, and 17 bases lay between the germline ends. The CDR3 contains 17 residues. Germline V lookup: CDR1 SEHNR, CDR2 FQNEAQ (reference sequence). The DNA of the CDR3 is TGTGCCAGCAGCGAGACAGGTCCGTCACCTAGCAATCAGCCCCAGCATTTT. It translates to CASSETGPSPSNQPQHF.

The chain joins TRBV5-1 to TRBJ1-2; 9 bases map to TRBD1. J gave up 8 bases and V 3 bases, and 5 bases lay outside the gene matches. Germline V gene lookup returns CDR1 SGHRS and CDR2 YFSETQ. This CDR3 has 13 residues. CDR3 loop: CASSSGTGIGYTF. CDR3 bases: TGCGCCAGCAGCTCCGGGACAGGGATCGGCTACACCTTC.

The chain has TRBV5-1 and TRBJ2-7; D gene unclear. Germline loops: CDR1 SGHRS, CDR2 YFSETQ. V was trimmed by 3 bases and J by 6 bases, leaving 22 bases between them. The CDR3 consists of 16 residues. CDR3 protein: CASSSQSQVSTLEQYF. CDR3 bases: TGCGCCAGCAGCTCCCAGTCCCAGGTCTCGACTCTCGAGCAGTACTTC.

This chain connects TRBV5-6 to TRBJ1-2; 8 bases agree with TRBD1. V lost 7 bases to trimming and J lost 0 bases; unmatched junction nucleotides: 14. The V gene's germline CDR1 is SGHDT and CDR2 YYEEEE. The CDR3 has 17 residues. CDR3 coding DNA: TGTGCCAGCCCGGGAGGGTCAGGGGGCCACCCTAACTATGGCTACACCTTC. This gives the protein CASPGGSGGHPNYGYTF.